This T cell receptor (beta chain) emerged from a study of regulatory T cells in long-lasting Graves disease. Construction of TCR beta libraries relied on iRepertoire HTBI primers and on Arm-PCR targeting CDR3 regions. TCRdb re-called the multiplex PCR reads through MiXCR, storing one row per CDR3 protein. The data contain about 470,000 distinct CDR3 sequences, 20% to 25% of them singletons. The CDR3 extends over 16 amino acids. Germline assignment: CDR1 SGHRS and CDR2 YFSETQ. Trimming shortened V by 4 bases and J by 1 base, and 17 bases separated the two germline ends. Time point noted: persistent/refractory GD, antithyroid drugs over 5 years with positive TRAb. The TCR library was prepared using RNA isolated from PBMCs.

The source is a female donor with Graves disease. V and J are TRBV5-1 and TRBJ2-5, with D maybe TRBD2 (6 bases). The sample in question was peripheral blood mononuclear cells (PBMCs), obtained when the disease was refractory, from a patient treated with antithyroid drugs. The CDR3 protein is CASSPFGARGQETQYF. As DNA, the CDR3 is TGCGCCAGCAGCCCATTCGGGGCGCGGGGCCAAGAGACCCAGTACTTC.